This T cell receptor (beta chain) is from a study of T cell responses to AZD1222 COVID-19 vaccine. The CDR3 runs to 12 residues. Trimming took off 1 base at V and 10 bases at J, with 9 bases between the two ends. Looked up from germline, CDR1 is LGHDT and CDR2 is YNNKEL (reference sequence). The data were produced by immunoSEQ multiplex PCR, yet TCRdb's version contains in-frame clones alone and is incomplete. The sample lists about 90,000 clones; 75% to 90% were seen once. This clone was seen a single time. This TCR derives from an adult who received the AZD1222 COVID-19 vaccine. The specimen comprised peripheral blood, sampled 28 days after the second AZD1222 dose. The chain is built from TRBV3-1 (or the pseudogene TRBV3-2) and TRBJ2-3; a possible D gene is TRBD2 (5 bases). DNA of the CDR3: TGTGCCAGCAGCCAAGTCGGGGAGCCGCAGTATTTT. It yields the protein CASSQVGEPQYF.